Each of the 22 T cell receptor beta chains below was sequenced from the same sample in a study of control samples from healthy donors and cancer patients. Produced via immunoSEQ multiplex PCR; TCRdb's table is partial and in-frame only. The table lists 110,000 to 150,000 clones, approximately 91% of them singletons. The sequencing input was blood. These receptors came from a woman in her twenties or thirties in good health.

The chain employs TRBV19 and TRBJ1-5, with D unclear. Trimming cost V 7 bases and J 5 bases, with 21 bases left between them. The CDR3 contains 16 residues. CDR1 is LNHDA, CDR2 SQIVND, per germline (reference sequence). This CDR3 is CASILRAGREDQPQHF. The CDR3 DNA is TGTGCCAGTATCCTTAGGGCGGGGAGGGAGGATCAGCCCCAGCATTTT.

J is TRBJ2-1 and V is TRBV2, with TRBD2 matching 12 bases. V was clipped by 5 bases and J by 7 bases; unmatched bases: 9. The CDR3 is 16 residues long. Germline CDR1 is SNHLY and CDR2 is FYNNEI. CDR3 DNA sequence: TGTGCCAGCAGTTATCTAGCGGGAGGGCCGCTGAATGAGCAGTTCTTC. Its translation is CASSYLAGGPLNEQFF.

The rearrangement links TRBV6-6 to TRBJ1-1; TRBD1 matches 11 bases. Germline values: CDR1 MNHNY, CDR2 SVGAGI (reference sequence). The CDR3 has 15 residues. Losses at the gene ends were 5 bases for V and 5 bases for J; bases not matched to a gene: 7. The CDR3 region is CASSGQGAGETEAFF. CDR3 bases: TGTGCCAGCAGTGGACAGGGGGCCGGGGAAACTGAAGCTTTCTTT.

There are a few counts of this clone. V gene TRBV6-1 combines with J gene TRBJ2-1; 9 positions match TRBD2. The germline V gene encodes CDR1 MNHNS and CDR2 SASEGT. This CDR3 has 17 amino acids. With V trimmed by 0 bases and J by 5 bases, 8 bases remained unmatched. CDR3 DNA sequence: TGTGCCAGCAGTGAAGCGCACCTAGCGGGATCGCACAATGAGCAGTTCTTC. This codes for CASSEAHLAGSHNEQFF.

This clone was recorded only once. The DNA of the CDR3 is TGTGCCAGCAGAGATGCATATCAGCCCCAGCATTTT. This sequence encodes CASRDAYQPQHF. The V gene is TRBV27, the J gene TRBJ1-5; D gene ambiguous. V was cut by 6 bases and J by 5 bases, with 8 bases left in between. Germline V gene lookup returns CDR1 MNHEY and CDR2 SMNVEV (reference sequence). CDR3 length equals 12 residues.

CDR3 protein: CASSLSGDTYEQYF. CDR3 DNA sequence: TGCGCCAGCAGCTTGTCAGGGGACACCTACGAGCAGTACTTC. The chain links TRBV5-1 to TRBJ2-7; possibly TRBD1 for D (6 bases). In germline, CDR1 is SGHRS, CDR2 YFSETQ. V was cut by 1 base and J by 2 bases, with 10 bases left in between. The CDR3 runs to 14 residues. The full variable domain, in which reference TRBV5-1 and TRBJ2-7 provide the parts outside the CDR3, is KAGVTQTPRYLIKTRGQQVTLSCSPISGHRSVSWYQQTPGQGLQFLFEYFSETQRNKGNFPGRFSGRQFSNSRSEMNVSTLELGDSALYLCASSLSGDTYEQYFGPGTRLTVT.

V gene TRBV10-3 combines with J gene TRBJ1-4; the D gene is possibly TRBD1 (5 bases). CDR1 is ENHRY, CDR2 SYGVKD, per germline. The CDR3 is made up of 15 amino acids. Deletions cut 3 bases from V and 0 bases from J, with 8 bases between. The CDR3 region has the DNA TGTGCCATCAGTGAAGCGGGACCAACTAATGAAAAACTGTTTTTT. Translated: CAISEAGPTNEKLFF.

This sequence joins TRBV5-1 and TRBJ1-1; 10 bases fit TRBD1. CDR1 is SGHRS and CDR2 is YFSETQ in the germline V gene. The V and J ends lost 4 bases and 3 bases, in that order; junction bases with no gene match: 6. The CDR3 length is 15 residues. CDR3 nucleotide sequence: TGCGCCAGCAGCGTCCGGGACAGGGGTTACACTGAAGCTTTCTTT. This sequence encodes CASSVRDRGYTEAFF. Drawing the rest from reference TRBV5-1 and TRBJ1-1, the complete variable domain is KAGVTQTPRYLIKTRGQQVTLSCSPISGHRSVSWYQQTPGQGLQFLFEYFSETQRNKGNFPGRFSGRQFSNSRSEMNVSTLELGDSALYLCASSVRDRGYTEAFFGQGTRLTVV.

The chain uses TRBV29-1 and TRBJ2-1, with 10 nucleotides matching TRBD2. The CDR3 contains 15 residues. Germline CDR1 and CDR2: SQVTM and ANQGSEA. V trimming: 5 bases; J trimming: 6 bases; junction bases outside the gene matches: 10. This chain's CDR3 is CSVLGWVAGGNEQFF. As DNA, the CDR3 is TGCAGCGTTCTAGGGTGGGTAGCGGGAGGCAATGAGCAGTTCTTC.

V is TRBV27 and J is TRBJ2-3; the match to TRBD1 covers 7 bases. CDR1 MNHEY and CDR2 SMNVEV come from the germline V gene (reference sequence). The CDR3 is 15 amino acids. V trimming: 5 bases; J trimming: 7 bases; junction bases outside the gene matches: 12. Here the CDR3 reads CASSLRDSPIHTQYF. In DNA form, the CDR3 reads TGTGCCAGCAGTCTTCGGGACAGCCCTATACATACGCAGTATTTT.

The gene calls are TRBV12-3 or TRBV12-4 and TRBJ2-7; TRBD2 might be the D (5 bases). V lost 6 bases and J lost 3, with 12 bases in between. This CDR3 is 13 amino acids long. The CDR3 DNA follows: TGTGCCAGCAGCCTAGCAGCCTACTACGAGCAGTACTTC. Encoded protein: CASSLAAYYEQYF.

The CDR3 nucleotides read TGTGCCACCACCCACACAGATACGCAGTATTTT. Protein product: CATTHTDTQYF. The V and J genes are TRBV6-5 and TRBJ2-3; D is unclear. V was trimmed by 10 bases and J by 2 bases, leaving 7 bases between them. Per germline, CDR1 MNHEY and CDR2 SVGAGI. The CDR3 extends over 11 amino acids.

The chain couples TRBV10-1 to TRBJ2-1, with D perhaps TRBD2 (5 bases). The CDR3 has 14 amino acids. The V gene lost 2 bases and the J gene lost 6 bases, with 11 bases spanning the gap. Germline V gene data show CDR1 as WNHNN and CDR2 as SYGVQD (reference sequence). The CDR3 DNA reads TGCGCCAGCAGTGAGAGAGGGAGTGTCAATGAGCAGTTCTTC. Its translation is CASSERGSVNEQFF.

The sample holds a few counts of this clone. The chain employs TRBV5-4 and TRBJ2-3, with 10 bases aligning to TRBD1. Germline trimming cut 3 bases from V and 3 bases from J; bases unmatched to any gene: 1. Germline loops: CDR1 SGHNT, CDR2 YYREEE (reference sequence). This CDR3 is built from 14 residues. This CDR3 reads CASSSGQGTDTQYF. The DNA of the CDR3 is TGTGCCAGCAGCTCGGGACAGGGGACAGATACGCAGTATTTT.

The chain is built from TRBV5-1 and TRBJ2-7; D may correspond to TRBD1 or TRBD2 (5 bases each). The CDR3 extends over 16 amino acids. Germline-derived CDR1 and CDR2 are SGHRS and YFSETQ. V was trimmed by 2 bases and J by 6 bases, leaving 21 bases between them. CDR3 bases: TGCGCCAGCAGCTTCTTCCGGGGCAGCGGAACAGGCGAGCAGTACTTC. Protein: CASSFFRGSGTGEQYF.

The CDR3 nucleotides read TGTGCCAGCAGTTCCCAGGACAGGGGGCGCCGGGAGACCCAGTACTTC. It is translated as CASSSQDRGRRETQYF. This chain uses TRBV2 with TRBJ2-5; 11 bases are shared with TRBD1. CDR3 length: 16 residues. Germline-derived CDR1 and CDR2 are SNHLY and FYNNEI. Trimming removed 5 bases from V and 5 bases from J; junction bases left unmatched: 10.

J is TRBJ2-1 and V is TRBV7-8; possible D gene TRBD2, 6 bases. CDR1 and CDR2 (germline): SGHVS, FQNEAQ. There are 17 residues in the CDR3. Trimming removed 5 bases at V and 7 bases at J, with 24 bases between. The CDR3 protein is CASSHEPGLPEENEQFF. The DNA of the CDR3 is TGTGCCAGCAGCCATGAACCGGGACTCCCTGAAGAAAATGAGCAGTTCTTC. The whole variable domain, remainder taken from reference TRBV7-8 and TRBJ2-1, is GAGVSQSPRYKVAKRGQDVALRCDPISGHVSLFWYQQALGQGPEFLTYFQNEAQLDKSGLPSDRFFAERPEGSVSTLKIQRTQQEDSAVYLCASSHEPGLPEENEQFFGPGTRLTVL.

The rearrangement uses TRBV20-1 and TRBJ2-1; either TRBD1 or TRBD2 may supply D (6 bases each). The CDR3 loop spans 19 amino acids. CDR1 DFQATT and CDR2 SNEGSKA come from the germline V gene (reference sequence). Trimming took off 3 bases at V and 0 bases at J, with 24 bases between the two ends. CDR3 amino acids: CSASGLGGLGLSSYNEQFF. In nucleotides, the CDR3 is TGCAGTGCTAGTGGTTTAGGGGGACTCGGCCTGAGCTCCTACAATGAGCAGTTCTTC.

The rearrangement joins TRBV7-6 to TRBJ1-1; D unresolved. Trimming took off 1 base at V and 1 base at J, with 10 bases between the two ends. The CDR3 has 15 amino acids. Germline assignment: CDR1 SGHVS and CDR2 FNYEAQ. CDR3 coding DNA: TGTGCCAGCAGCTTAGTGGGGTCCGCGAACACTGAAGCTTTCTTT. It specifies CASSLVGSANTEAFF.

The chain carries TRBV6-6 and TRBJ2-7; the match to TRBD2 covers 10 bases. V was clipped by 6 bases and J by 3 bases; unmatched bases: 20. Germline CDR1 MNHNY, CDR2 SVGAGI (reference sequence). The CDR3 covers 19 residues. CDR3 amino acids: CASSRDRTSGNPRDYEQYF. The CDR3 DNA sequence: TGTGCCAGCAGCCGAGACCGGACTAGCGGAAACCCCCGGGACTACGAGCAGTACTTC.

The chain links TRBV3-1 (or the pseudogene TRBV3-2) to TRBJ1-1, with D hard to call. Trimming took 2 bases from V and 8 from J, leaving 15 bases between them. The length of the CDR3 is 14 residues. Germline loops: CDR1 LGHDT, CDR2 YNNKEL (reference sequence). CDR3 sequence reads: CASSQQVGKPEAFF. For the CDR3, the DNA is TGTGCCAGCAGCCAACAGGTTGGCAAGCCCGAAGCTTTCTTT.

The V and J genes are TRBV29-1 and TRBJ2-2; 7 bases map to TRBD1. Germline CDR1 is SQVTM and CDR2 is ANQGSEA. The CDR3 is made up of 14 amino acids. The V gene end was trimmed by 7 bases and the J gene end by 0 bases; junction bases not matched to a gene: 5. DNA for the CDR3: TGCAGCGCTATGACAGGGACGAACACCGGGGAGCTGTTTTTT. Encoded protein: CSAMTGTNTGELFF.